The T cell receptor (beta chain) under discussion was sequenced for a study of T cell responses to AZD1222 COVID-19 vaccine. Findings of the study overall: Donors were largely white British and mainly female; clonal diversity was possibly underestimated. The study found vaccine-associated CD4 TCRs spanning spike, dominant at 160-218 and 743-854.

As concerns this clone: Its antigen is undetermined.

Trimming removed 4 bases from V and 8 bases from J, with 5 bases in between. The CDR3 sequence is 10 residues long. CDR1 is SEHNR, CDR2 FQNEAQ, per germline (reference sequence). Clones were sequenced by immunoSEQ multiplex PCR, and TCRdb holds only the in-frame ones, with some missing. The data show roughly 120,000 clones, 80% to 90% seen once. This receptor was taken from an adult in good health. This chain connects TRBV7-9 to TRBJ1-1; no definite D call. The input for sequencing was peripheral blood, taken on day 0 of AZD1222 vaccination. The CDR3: CASSSGEAFF. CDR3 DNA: TGTGCCAGCAGCTCCGGGGAAGCTTTCTTT.